This paragraph reports one T cell receptor (beta chain). Its antigen is not identified. The junction does not match germline at one end; this may be a read error. PCR used 60 Vbeta primers and 13 Jbeta primers. Assay used: immunoSEQ multiplex PCR; TCRdb lists only in-frame clones, some missing. The repertoire holds 150,000 to 200,000 clones, around three quarters seen once, with about 3.1% in the top ten. This specimen belongs to a study of cytomegalovirus exposure and HLA in healthy donors. Turning to the study itself: HLA-typed donors were the source of approximately 88 million unique TCRs held in an early data release.

Findings and limits, study-wide: Productive status was seen about 87% or about 30% of the time for most TCR beta V segments in an earlier analysis.

Sequencing input: PBMCs. The sequence was obtained from a male donor in good health and CMV-seronegative.

The CDR3 loop is CASSVAGGMNIQYF. CDR3 DNA sequence: TGTGCCAGCAGCGTAGCGGGAGGGATGAACATTCAGTACTTC. The V and J genes are TRBV7-9 and TRBJ2-4; 11 bases agree with TRBD2. The CDR3 length is 14 residues. The germline V gene encodes CDR1 SEHNR and CDR2 FQNEAQ (reference sequence).